The rows below give T cell receptor beta chains drawn from one sample of a study of CD8 T cells in ankylosing spondylitis. Using its own MiXCR run on the 5' RACE reads, TCRdb lists one record per CDR3 protein. This table has a few hundred thousand distinct CDR3 sequences, roughly a tenth appearing once. The sample taken for sequencing was blood, either unsorted or a sorted T cell fraction (not recorded which). The receptors here all came from a male donor with ankylosing spondylitis or in good health (not recorded which). The CDR3 runs from the conserved cysteine through the conserved F or W. The D gene is left open where the match is weak. Not all rows give a size; the values are once, few, many and, for expanded clones, a class.

TRBD1	many	TRBJ1-2	TRBV27	CASSLSSRQGANGYTF	TGTGCCAGCAGTTTATCGTCGCGGCAGGGGGCTAACGGCTACACCTTC
TRBD1	many	TRBJ1-1	TRBV5-1	CASRSQGAGTEAFF	TGCGCCAGCAGGTCTCAGGGGGCCGGCACTGAAGCTTTCTTT
NA	NA	TRBJ2-1	TRBV9	CARSEQGKGNEQFF	TGTGCCAGAAGTGAACAGGGAAAGGGGAATGAGCAGTTCTTC
NA	NA	TRBJ2-7	TRBV28	CASSSERTEQYF	TGTGCCAGCAGTTCAGAAAGAACCGAGCAGTACTTC
NA	NA	TRBJ2-7	TRBV29-1	CSGGTDYEQYF	TGCAGCGGCGGGACAGACTACGAGCAGTACTTC
TRBD2	many	TRBJ2-7	TRBV20-1	CSASLLAGAYYEQYF	TGCAGTGCTAGCCTACTAGCGGGAGCCTACTACGAGCAGTACTTC
NA	few	TRBJ2-7	TRBV20-1	CSARKAGGEQYF	TGCAGTGCTAGAAAGGCCGGCGGCGAGCAGTACTTC
NA	many	TRBJ2-7	TRBV5-1	CASSLNPPPSGEQYF	TGCGCCAGCAGCTTGAATCCTCCGCCCTCGGGCGAGCAGTACTTC
TRBD1	NA	TRBJ1-1	TRBV20-1	CSADPGQGNTEAFF	TGCAGTGCCGACCCGGGACAGGGGAACACTGAAGCTTTCTTT
NA	many	TRBJ1-1	TRBV20-1	CSAGTGRKTEAFF	TGCAGTGCCGGAACCGGGAGGAAGACTGAAGCTTTCTTT
TRBD2	NA	TRBJ2-5	TRBV5-1	CASTIGLAGGQRIETQYF	TGCGCCAGCACCATCGGGCTAGCGGGGGGACAAAGAATTGAGACCCAGTACTTC
NA	few	TRBJ1-5	TRBV6-2/TRBV6-3	CASTALKTVTNQPQHF	TGTGCCAGCACCGCACTCAAGACAGTAACGAATCAGCCCCAGCATTTT
TRBD1	many	TRBJ1-4	TRBV5-1	CASSIGTDLNEKLFF	TGCGCCAGCAGCATCGGGACAGATCTTAATGAAAAACTGTTTTTT
NA	few	TRBJ2-7	TRBV20-1	CSARTGQTGEWEQYF	TGCAGTGCTAGAACCGGACAGACTGGAGAGTGGGAGCAGTACTTC
NA	many	TRBJ2-3	TRBV28	CASQADTQYF	TGTGCCAGCCAAGCAGATACGCAGTATTTT
NA	many	TRBJ2-7	TRBV28	CASRQTGYPDGRLSSYEQYF	TGTGCCAGCCGCCAAACAGGGTATCCAGATGGGCGACTCAGCTCCTACGAGCAGTACTTC
NA	many	TRBJ1-1	TRBV7-9	CASTGWATEAFF	TGTGCCAGCACGGGGTGGGCCACTGAAGCTTTCTTT
TRBD1	few	TRBJ1-2	TRBV25-1	CASSEYGQARGGYTF	TGTGCCAGCAGTGAGTATGGACAGGCCCGAGGTGGCTACACCTTC
NA	many	TRBJ1-5	TRBV12-3/TRBV12-4	CASRTRDGQPQHF	TGTGCCAGCAGAACCAGGGATGGTCAGCCCCAGCATTTT
NA	many	TRBJ1-1	TRBV6-6	CASSYSLTEAFF	TGTGCCAGCAGTTACTCTCTCACTGAAGCTTTCTTT
NA	few	TRBJ2-1	TRBV21-1	CASSHPRTSARNEQFF	TGTGCCAGCAGCCATCCTAGGACTAGCGCCCGCAATGAGCAGTTCTTC
NA	many	TRBJ1-5	TRBV7-9	CASSLDIGNQPQHF	TGTGCCAGCAGCTTAGATATAGGCAATCAGCCCCAGCATTTT
TRBD1	NA	TRBJ2-7	TRBV3-1	CASSQDFGQGSYEQYF	TGTGCCAGCAGCCAAGACTTCGGACAGGGGTCCTACGAGCAGTACTTC
NA	many	TRBJ2-7	TRBV20-1	CSARDTLPPYEQYF	TGCAGTGCCAGAGACACCCTACCTCCCTACGAGCAGTACTTC
TRBD1	NA	TRBJ2-2	TRBV2	CASSATGANTGELFF	TGTGCCAGCAGCGCGACAGGGGCGAACACCGGGGAGCTGTTTTTT
TRBD2	many	TRBJ2-5	TRBV5-1	CASSFDVGGAQTQYF	TGCGCCAGCAGCTTTGACGTCGGGGGGGCACAGACCCAGTACTTC
TRBD1	many	TRBJ1-4	TRBV11-2	CASSQGAGSEKLFF	TGTGCCAGCAGCCAGGGGGCAGGTAGTGAAAAACTGTTTTTT
NA	many	TRBJ2-1	TRBV12-3/TRBV12-4	CASSFSSVEQFF	TGTGCCAGCAGTTTTTCGTCGGTAGAGCAGTTCTTC
TRBD1	many	TRBJ1-1	TRBV27	CASSRDRGMNTEAFF	TGTGCCAGCAGCCGGGACAGGGGTATGAACACTGAAGCTTTCTTT
NA	few	TRBJ2-5	TRBV21-1	CASSKKLQFQETQYF	TGTGCCAGCAGCAAAAAACTTCAGTTTCAAGAGACCCAGTACTTC
NA	many	TRBJ1-1	TRBV20-1	CSALDVVGLGTEAFF	TGCAGTGCTTTGGACGTGGTCGGGTTGGGCACTGAAGCTTTCTTT
NA	many	TRBJ2-2	TRBV7-9	CASSLDAGELFF	TGTGCCAGCAGCTTAGACGCCGGGGAGCTGTTTTTT
NA	many	TRBJ1-1	TRBV7-3	CASSPGQASPEAFF	TGTGCCAGCAGCCCCGGACAAGCCTCGCCTGAAGCTTTCTTT
NA	NA	TRBJ2-7	TRBV29-1	CSVGSTGREQYF	TGCAGCGTCGGCTCTACAGGGCGCGAGCAGTACTTC
NA	many	TRBJ2-3	TRBV5-1	CASSLAPGSGTQYF	TGCGCCAGCAGCTTGGCCCCGGGCTCGGGCACGCAGTATTTT
NA	NA	TRBJ2-1	TRBV7-8	CASSLVWSNEQFF	TGTGCCAGCAGCTTAGTTTGGTCCAATGAGCAGTTCTTC
TRBD2	many	TRBJ2-5	TRBV11-1	CASSLDSGGASPQQETQYF	TGTGCCAGCAGCTTAGATAGCGGGGGGGCCTCACCCCAACAAGAGACCCAGTACTTC
TRBD1	NA	TRBJ2-1	TRBV7-3	CASSLTTGTGGYNEQFF	TGTGCCAGCAGCTTAACAACCGGGACAGGGGGCTACAATGAGCAGTTCTTC
NA	few	TRBJ1-5	TRBV29-1	CSVGGQDQPQHF	TGCAGCGTAGGAGGTCAGGATCAGCCCCAGCATTTT
NA	many	TRBJ1-4	TRBV15	CATSRDGGPSEKLFF	TGTGCCACCAGCAGAGATGGGGGGCCTAGTGAAAAACTGTTTTTT
NA	many	TRBJ2-7	TRBV5-1	CASSLGGTTSPSYEQYF	TGCGCCAGCAGCTTGGGAGGCACCACTAGCCCCTCCTACGAGCAGTACTTC
NA	few	TRBJ2-5	TRBV24-1	CATSDSGRTETQYF	TGTGCCACCAGTGATTCAGGGCGGACGGAGACCCAGTACTTC
NA	many	TRBJ1-5	TRBV20-1	CSARDPLYRAVQPQHF	TGCAGTGCTAGAGACCCCTTATACAGGGCGGTTCAGCCCCAGCATTTT
NA	NA	TRBJ1-5	TRBV20-1	CSARRGGVSTDTQHF	TGCAGTGCCCGGAGAGGCGGGGTTAGCACAGATACGCAGCATTTT
NA	NA	TRBJ2-3	TRBV5-1	CASSQQGRSGTDTQYF	TGCGCCAGCAGCCAACAAGGGCGATCGGGCACAGATACGCAGTATTTT
TRBD1	many	TRBJ1-5	TRBV5-1	CASSSGTEVNQPQHF	TGCGCCAGCAGTTCCGGGACAGAAGTGAATCAGCCCCAGCATTTT
TRBD2	medium-sized	TRBJ2-1	TRBV7-2	CASSFSGGDEQFF	TGTGCCAGCAGCTTCAGCGGGGGAGATGAGCAGTTCTTC
NA	NA	TRBJ1-2	TRBV12-3/TRBV12-4	CASSPPRSDYGYTF	TGTGCCAGCAGTCCTCCCCGCAGTGACTATGGCTACACCTTC
NA	NA	TRBJ1-1	TRBV6-2/TRBV6-3	CASSYSKGGASTEAFF	TGTGCCAGCAGTTACTCGAAAGGGGGGGCGAGCACTGAAGCTTTCTTT
TRBD2	NA	TRBJ2-3	TRBV24-1	CATSDLASGGSDTQYF	TGTGCCACCAGTGATTTGGCTAGCGGGGGGTCGGATACGCAGTATTTT
TRBD2	NA	TRBJ2-2	TRBV12-3/TRBV12-4	CASTLGGITGELFF	TGTGCCAGCACTCTGGGAGGGATCACCGGGGAGCTGTTTTTT